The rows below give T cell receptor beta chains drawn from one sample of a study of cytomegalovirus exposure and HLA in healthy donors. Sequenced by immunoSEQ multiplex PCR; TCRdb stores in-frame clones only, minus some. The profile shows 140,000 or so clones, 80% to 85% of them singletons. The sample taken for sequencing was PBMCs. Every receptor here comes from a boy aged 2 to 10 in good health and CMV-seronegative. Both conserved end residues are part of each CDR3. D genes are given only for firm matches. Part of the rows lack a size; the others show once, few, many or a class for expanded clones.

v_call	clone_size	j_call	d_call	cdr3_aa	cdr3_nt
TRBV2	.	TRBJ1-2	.	CASRGAAGYTF	TGTGCCAGCAGGGGGGCAGCCGGCTACACCTTC
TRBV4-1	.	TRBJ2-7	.	CASSHPSSQGYEQYF	TGCGCCAGCAGCCACCCCTCGTCACAGGGCTACGAGCAGTACTTC
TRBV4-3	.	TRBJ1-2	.	CASSLVGRTPHGYTF	TGCGCCAGCAGCCTCGTAGGCAGGACACCCCATGGCTACACCTTC
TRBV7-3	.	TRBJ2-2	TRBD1	CASSFDRGAGELFF	TGTGCCAGCAGCTTCGACAGGGGTGCCGGGGAGCTGTTTTTT
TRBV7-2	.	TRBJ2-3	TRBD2	CASKLAGVADTQYF	TGTGCCAGCAAGCTAGCGGGAGTGGCAGATACGCAGTATTTT
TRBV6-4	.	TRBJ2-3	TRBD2	CASSPEAGGRTDTQYF	TGTGCCAGCAGTCCGGAAGCGGGAGGTCGGACAGATACGCAGTATTTT
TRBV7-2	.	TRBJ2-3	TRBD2	CASSSRGVLAGNTDTQYF	TGTGCCAGCAGCTCAAGGGGGGTACTAGCGGGAAACACAGATACGCAGTATTTT
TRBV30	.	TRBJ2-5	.	CAWSAPIPGRIGRETQYF	TGTGCCTGGAGTGCTCCAATCCCTGGCAGGATCGGCCGTGAGACCCAGTACTTC
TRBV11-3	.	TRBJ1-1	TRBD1	CASSPGQGFGTEAFF	TGTGCCAGCAGCCCCGGACAGGGTTTCGGCACTGAAGCTTTCTTT
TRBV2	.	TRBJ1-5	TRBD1	CASPNVIQGAGQPQHF	TGTGCCAGCCCAAACGTAATACAGGGGGCGGGTCAGCCCCAGCATTTT
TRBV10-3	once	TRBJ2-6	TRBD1	CAIRTDRVVNVLTF	TGTGCCATCAGGACTGACAGGGTGGTCAACGTCCTGACTTTC
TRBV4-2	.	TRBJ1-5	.	CASSQDWGGLPNQPQHF	TGTGCCAGCAGCCAAGATTGGGGGGGGCTTCCGAATCAGCCCCAGCATTTT
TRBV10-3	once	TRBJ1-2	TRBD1	CAIRQGEMVRINYGYTF	TGTGCCATCAGACAGGGGGAGATGGTCCGAATTAACTATGGCTACACCTTC
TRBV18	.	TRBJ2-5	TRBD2	CASSPGTSGGVVKTQYF	TGTGCCAGCTCACCGGGGACTAGCGGGGGTGTTGTGAAGACCCAGTACTTC
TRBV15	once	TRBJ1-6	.	CATSSTPRPRSPLHF	TGTGCCACCAGCAGCACCCCGCGGCCACGTTCACCCCTCCACTTT
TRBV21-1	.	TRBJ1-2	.	CASSPPPGGNYGYTF	TGTGCCAGCAGCCCTCCCCCCGGGGGTAACTATGGCTACACCTTC
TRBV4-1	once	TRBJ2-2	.	CASSLPDTGELFF	TGCGCCAGCAGCCTCCCCGACACCGGGGAGCTGTTTTTT
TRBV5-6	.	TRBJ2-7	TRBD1	CASSLGTGGRSEQYF	TGTGCCAGCAGCTTAGGGACAGGGGGTCGTAGCGAGCAGTACTTC
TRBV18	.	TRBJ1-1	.	CASSQGSRTEAFF	TGTGCCAGCTCACAGGGGTCCCGAACTGAAGCTTTCTTT
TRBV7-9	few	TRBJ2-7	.	CASSPRSSYEQYF	TGTGCCAGCAGCCCACGTAGCTCCTACGAGCAGTACTTC
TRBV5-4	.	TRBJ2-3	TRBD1	CASSFGAGGLISWEDTQYF	TGTGCCAGCAGCTTTGGGGCAGGGGGCCTGATCTCATGGGAAGATACGCAGTATTTT
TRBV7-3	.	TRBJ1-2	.	CASSPTGIGYGYTF	TGTGCCAGCAGCCCTACAGGGATTGGGTATGGCTACACCTTC
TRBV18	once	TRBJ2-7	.	CASSSTGSTGLGTIYDIAQYF	TGTGCCAGCTCGTCGACTGGATCTACAGGGCTCGGGACAATATACGATATCGCGCAGTACTTC
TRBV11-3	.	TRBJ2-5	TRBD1	CASSPQGSGEETQYF	TGTGCCAGCAGCCCACAGGGGAGTGGGGAAGAGACCCAGTACTTC
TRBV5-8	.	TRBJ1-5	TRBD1	CASSRYRDRGIKPQHF	TGTGCCAGCAGCAGGTATAGGGACAGGGGCATAAAGCCCCAGCATTTT
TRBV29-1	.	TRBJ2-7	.	CSVEEGTYSYEQYF	TGCAGCGTTGAAGAGGGGACATACTCCTACGAGCAGTACTTC
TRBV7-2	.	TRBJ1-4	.	CASSPGVFGRPTNEKLFF	TGTGCCAGCAGTCCCGGGGTGTTTGGGAGGCCGACTAATGAAAAACTGTTTTTT
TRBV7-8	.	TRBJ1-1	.	CASSLSRTGVTEAFF	TGTGCCAGCAGCTTATCAAGGACGGGGGTCACTGAAGCTTTCTTT
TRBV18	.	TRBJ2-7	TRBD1	CASSPLDRGSSYF	TGTGCCAGCTCACCATTGGACAGGGGAAGTTCGTACTTC
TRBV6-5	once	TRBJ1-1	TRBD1	CASSAGTGGTEAFF	TGTGCCAGCAGTGCAGGGACAGGGGGCACTGAAGCTTTCTTT
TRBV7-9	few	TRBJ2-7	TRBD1	CASSTETGASSYEQYF	TGTGCCAGCAGCACGGAAACAGGGGCGAGCTCCTACGAGCAGTACTTC
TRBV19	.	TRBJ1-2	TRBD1	CASSTGTASPYGYTF	TGTGCCAGTAGTACCGGGACAGCATCACCTTATGGCTACACCTTC
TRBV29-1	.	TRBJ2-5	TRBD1	CSAAGTGGETQYF	TGCAGCGCCGCCGGGACAGGGGGAGAGACCCAGTACTTC
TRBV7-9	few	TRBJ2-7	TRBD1	CASTKTGPYEQYF	TGTGCCAGTACAAAGACAGGGCCCTACGAGCAGTACTTC
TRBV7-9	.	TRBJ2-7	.	CASSPPPGYEQYF	TGTGCCAGCAGCCCTCCGCCCGGGTACGAGCAGTACTTC
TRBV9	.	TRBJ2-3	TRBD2	CASSVGLAGGAQADTQYF	TGTGCCAGCAGCGTAGGACTAGCGGGGGGGGCCCAGGCAGATACGCAGTATTTT
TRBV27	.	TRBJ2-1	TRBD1	CASSRTGAYNEQFF	TGTGCCAGCAGCAGGACAGGGGCCTACAATGAGCAGTTCTTC
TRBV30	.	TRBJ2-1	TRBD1	CAWNRLNPGQVDNEQFF	TGTGCCTGGAACCGATTAAATCCGGGACAGGTTGACAATGAGCAGTTCTTC
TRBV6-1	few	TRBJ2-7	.	CASSLPGHKTYEQYF	TGTGCCAGCAGCCTCCCGGGACACAAGACCTACGAGCAGTACTTC
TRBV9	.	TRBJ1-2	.	CASGTGVHGYTF	TGTGCCAGCGGAACGGGTGTTCATGGCTACACCTTC
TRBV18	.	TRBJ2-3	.	CASSTRGANTDTQYF	TGTGCCAGCTCGACCAGGGGGGCCAACACAGATACGCAGTATTTT
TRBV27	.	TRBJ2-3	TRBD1	CASSSDRATDTQYF	TGTGCCAGCAGTTCAGACAGGGCCACAGATACGCAGTATTTT
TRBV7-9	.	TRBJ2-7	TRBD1	CASFAGTGGYYEQYF	TGTGCCAGTTTCGCTGGGACAGGGGGATACTACGAGCAGTACTTC
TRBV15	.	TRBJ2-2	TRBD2	CATSSGGLGRVNTGELFF	TGTGCCACCAGCAGCGGAGGACTAGGGCGGGTAAACACCGGGGAGCTGTTTTTT
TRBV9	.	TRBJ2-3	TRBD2	CASSPRAGGTDTQYF	TGTGCCAGCAGCCCTCGAGCGGGGGGCACAGATACGCAGTATTTT
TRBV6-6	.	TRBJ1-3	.	CASSYVTGGNTIYF	TGTGCCAGCAGTTACGTTACAGGGGGAAACACCATATATTTT
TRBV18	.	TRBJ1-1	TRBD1	CASSPVPGQGLNTEAFF	TGTGCCAGCTCACCCGTCCCGGGACAGGGACTGAACACTGAAGCTTTCTTT
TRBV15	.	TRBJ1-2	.	CATSRVLEDFNYGYTF	TGTGCCACCAGCAGAGTTTTGGAGGACTTCAACTATGGCTACACCTTC
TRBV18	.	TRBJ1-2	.	CASSPQGANYGYTF	TGTGCCAGCTCACCACAGGGGGCTAACTATGGCTACACCTTC
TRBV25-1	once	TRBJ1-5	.	CASREGNQPQHF	TGTGCCAGCAGGGAGGGAAATCAGCCCCAGCATTTT
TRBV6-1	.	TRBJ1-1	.	CASWIGALNTEAFF	TGTGCCAGCTGGATAGGGGCCCTGAACACTGAAGCTTTCTTT
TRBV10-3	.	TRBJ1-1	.	CAISKGGKNTEAFF	TGTGCCATCAGCAAGGGGGGGAAGAACACTGAAGCTTTCTTT
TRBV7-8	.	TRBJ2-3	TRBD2	CASSLGTSGGPGTQYF	TGTGCCAGCAGCTTGGGGACTAGCGGGGGGCCGGGGACGCAGTATTTT
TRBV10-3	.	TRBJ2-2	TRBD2	CAISETASGNAGELFF	TGTGCCATCAGTGAGACGGCTAGCGGGAATGCCGGGGAGCTGTTTTTT
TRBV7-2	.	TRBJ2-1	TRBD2	CASSLVTSGTSYNEQFF	TGTGCCAGCAGCTTAGTCACTAGCGGAACCTCCTACAATGAGCAGTTCTTC
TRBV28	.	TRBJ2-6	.	CASSRTLSGANVLTF	TGTGCCAGCAGCCGGACTCTGTCTGGGGCCAACGTCCTGACTTTC
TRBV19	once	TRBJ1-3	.	CASSILFRPGAGNTIYF	TGTGCCAGTAGTATCCTTTTCCGACCGGGAGCTGGAAACACCATATATTTT
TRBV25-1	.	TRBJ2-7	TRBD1	CASSGFGGRDRGNEQYF	TGTGCCAGCAGTGGATTCGGTGGCCGGGACAGGGGAAACGAGCAGTACTTC
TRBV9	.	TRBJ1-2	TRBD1	CASSVGGDSPAFGYGYTF	TGTGCCAGCAGCGTCGGGGGGGACAGTCCGGCCTTTGGCTATGGCTACACCTTC
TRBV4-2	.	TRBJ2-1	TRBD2	CASSYSSGSIDEQFF	TGTGCCAGCAGCTACTCTAGCGGGAGCATAGATGAGCAGTTCTTC